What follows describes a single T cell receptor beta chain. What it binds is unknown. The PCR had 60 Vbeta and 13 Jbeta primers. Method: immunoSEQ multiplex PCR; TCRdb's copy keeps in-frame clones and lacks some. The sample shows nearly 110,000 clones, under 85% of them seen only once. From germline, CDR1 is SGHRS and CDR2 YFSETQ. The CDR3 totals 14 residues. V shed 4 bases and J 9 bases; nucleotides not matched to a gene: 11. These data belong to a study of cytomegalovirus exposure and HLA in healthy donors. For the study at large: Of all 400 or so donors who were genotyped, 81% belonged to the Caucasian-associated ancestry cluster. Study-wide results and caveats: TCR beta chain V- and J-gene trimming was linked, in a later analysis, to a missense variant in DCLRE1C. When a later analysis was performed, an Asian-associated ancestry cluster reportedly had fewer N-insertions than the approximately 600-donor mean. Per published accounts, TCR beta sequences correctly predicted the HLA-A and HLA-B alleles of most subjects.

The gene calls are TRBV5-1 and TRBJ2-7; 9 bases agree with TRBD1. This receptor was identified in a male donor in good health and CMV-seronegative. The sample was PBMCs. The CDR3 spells CASSADDRGLRQYF. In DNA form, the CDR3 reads TGCGCCAGCAGCGCGGACGACAGGGGGTTACGGCAGTACTTC.